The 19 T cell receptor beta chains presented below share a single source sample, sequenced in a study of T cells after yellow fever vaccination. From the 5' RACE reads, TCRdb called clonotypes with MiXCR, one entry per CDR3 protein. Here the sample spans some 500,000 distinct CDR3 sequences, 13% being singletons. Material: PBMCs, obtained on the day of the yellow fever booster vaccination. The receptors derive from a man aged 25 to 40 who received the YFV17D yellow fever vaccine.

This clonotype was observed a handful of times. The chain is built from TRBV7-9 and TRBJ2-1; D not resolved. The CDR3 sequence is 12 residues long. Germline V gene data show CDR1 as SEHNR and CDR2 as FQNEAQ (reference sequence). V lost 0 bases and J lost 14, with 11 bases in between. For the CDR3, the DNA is TGTGCCAGCAGCTTAGCTGGGGAATTCGAGTTCTTC. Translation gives CASSLAGEFEFF.

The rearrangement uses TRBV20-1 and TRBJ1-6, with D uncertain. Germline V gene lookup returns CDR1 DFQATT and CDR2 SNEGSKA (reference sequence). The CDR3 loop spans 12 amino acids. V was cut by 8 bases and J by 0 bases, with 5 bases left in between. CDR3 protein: CSSSSYNSPLHF. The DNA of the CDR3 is TGCAGTTCGAGCTCCTATAATTCACCCCTCCACTTT.

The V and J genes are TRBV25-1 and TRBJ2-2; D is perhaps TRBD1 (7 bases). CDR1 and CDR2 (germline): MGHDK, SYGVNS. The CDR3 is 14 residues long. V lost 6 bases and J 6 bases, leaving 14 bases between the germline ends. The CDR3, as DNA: TGTGCCAGCAGGCGGGGACAGATGTCCGGGGAGCTGTTTTTT. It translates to CASRRGQMSGELFF. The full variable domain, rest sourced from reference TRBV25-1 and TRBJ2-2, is EADIYQTPRYLVIGTGKKITLECSQTMGHDKMYWYQQDPGMELHLIHYSYGVNSTEKGDLSSESTVSRIRTEHFPLTLESARPSHTSQYLCASRRGQMSGELFFGEGSRLTVL.

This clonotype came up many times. CDR3 bases: TGCGCCAGCAGCTTGGACCCGTTGGGGGAGCAGTACTTC. This gives the protein CASSLDPLGEQYF. J is TRBJ2-7 and V is TRBV5-1, with no clear D. With 0 bases removed from V and 7 bases from J, the gap between germline ends came to 11 bases. In germline, CDR1 is SGHRS, CDR2 YFSETQ. The length of the CDR3 is 13 residues.

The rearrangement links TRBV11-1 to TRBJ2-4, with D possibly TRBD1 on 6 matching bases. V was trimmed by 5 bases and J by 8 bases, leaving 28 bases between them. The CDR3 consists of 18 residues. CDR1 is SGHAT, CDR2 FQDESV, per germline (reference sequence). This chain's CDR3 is CASSSPILGQGPQDIQYF. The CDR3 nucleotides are TGTGCCAGCAGCAGCCCCATTTTGGGCCAGGGGCCTCAGGACATTCAGTACTTC.

CDR3 sequence: CSATRGPTNEKLFF. CDR3 nucleotide sequence: TGCAGTGCTACAAGAGGGCCAACTAATGAAAAACTGTTTTTT. The chain carries TRBV20-1 and TRBJ1-4; D call uncertain. The CDR3 is 14 amino acids. Trimming took off 4 bases at V and 0 bases at J, with 9 bases between the two ends. Germline CDR1 reads DFQATT; CDR2 reads SNEGSKA (reference sequence).

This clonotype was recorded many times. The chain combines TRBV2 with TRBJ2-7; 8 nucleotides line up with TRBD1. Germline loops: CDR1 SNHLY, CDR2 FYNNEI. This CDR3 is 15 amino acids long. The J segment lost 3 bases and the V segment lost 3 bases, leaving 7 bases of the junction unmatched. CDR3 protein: CASSEAGGRIYEQYF. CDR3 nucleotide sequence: TGTGCCAGCAGTGAGGCAGGGGGCCGAATCTACGAGCAGTACTTC.

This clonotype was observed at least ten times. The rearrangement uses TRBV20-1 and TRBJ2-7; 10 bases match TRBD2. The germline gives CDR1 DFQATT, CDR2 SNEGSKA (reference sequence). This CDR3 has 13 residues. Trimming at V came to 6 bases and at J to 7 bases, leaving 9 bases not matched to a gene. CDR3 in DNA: TGCAGTGCGCCCGGGACTAGCGTTGGAGAGCAGTACTTC. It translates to CSAPGTSVGEQYF.

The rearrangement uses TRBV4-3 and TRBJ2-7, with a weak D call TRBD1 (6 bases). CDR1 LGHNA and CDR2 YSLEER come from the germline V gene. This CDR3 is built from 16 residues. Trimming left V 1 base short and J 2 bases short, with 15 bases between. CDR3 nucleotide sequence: TGCGCCAGCAGCCAAGCGCTGGCGCAGGGGACCTACGAGCAGTACTTC. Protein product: CASSQALAQGTYEQYF.

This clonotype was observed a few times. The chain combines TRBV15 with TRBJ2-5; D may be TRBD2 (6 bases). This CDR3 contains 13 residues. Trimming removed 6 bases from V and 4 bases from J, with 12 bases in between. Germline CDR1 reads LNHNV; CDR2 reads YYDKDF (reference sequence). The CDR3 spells CATRAGRSETQYF. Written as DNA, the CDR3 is TGTGCCACCAGGGCGGGAAGATCAGAGACCCAGTACTTC. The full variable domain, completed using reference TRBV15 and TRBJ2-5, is DAMVIQNPRYQVTQFGKPVTLSCSQTLNHNVMYWYQQKSSQAPKLLFHYYDKDFNNEADTPDNFQSRRPNTSFCFLDIRSPGLGDTAMYLCATRAGRSETQYFGPGTRLLVL.

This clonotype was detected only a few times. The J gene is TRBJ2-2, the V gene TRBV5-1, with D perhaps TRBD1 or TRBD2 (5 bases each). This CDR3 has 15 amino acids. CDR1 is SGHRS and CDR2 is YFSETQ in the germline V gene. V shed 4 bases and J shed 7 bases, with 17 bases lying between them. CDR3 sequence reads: CASSPDTGSGGELFF. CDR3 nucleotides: TGCGCCAGCAGCCCGGACACGGGATCTGGCGGGGAGCTGTTTTTT.

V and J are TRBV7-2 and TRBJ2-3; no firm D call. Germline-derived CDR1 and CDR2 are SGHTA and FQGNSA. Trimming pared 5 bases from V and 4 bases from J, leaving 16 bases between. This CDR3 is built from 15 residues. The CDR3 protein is CASSPERFGADTQYF. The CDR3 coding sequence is TGTGCCAGCAGCCCAGAGCGTTTTGGGGCAGATACGCAGTATTTT.

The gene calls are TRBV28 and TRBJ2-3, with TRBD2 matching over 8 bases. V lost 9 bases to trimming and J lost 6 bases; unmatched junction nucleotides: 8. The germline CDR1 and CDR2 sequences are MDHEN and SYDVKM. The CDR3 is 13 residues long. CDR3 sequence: CARSPGGIDTQYF. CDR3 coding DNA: TGTGCCAGGAGCCCGGGGGGGATCGATACGCAGTATTTT.

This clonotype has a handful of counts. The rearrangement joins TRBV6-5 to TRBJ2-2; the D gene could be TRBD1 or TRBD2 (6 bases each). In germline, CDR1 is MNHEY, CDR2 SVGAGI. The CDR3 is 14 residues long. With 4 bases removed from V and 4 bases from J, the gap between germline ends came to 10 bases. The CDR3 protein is CASSFEGGTGELFF. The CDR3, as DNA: TGTGCCAGCAGTTTTGAGGGGGGCACCGGGGAGCTGTTTTTT.

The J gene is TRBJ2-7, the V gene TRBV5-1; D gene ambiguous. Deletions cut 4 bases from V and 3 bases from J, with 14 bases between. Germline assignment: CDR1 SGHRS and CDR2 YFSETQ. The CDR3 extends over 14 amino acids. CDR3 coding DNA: TGCGCCAGCAGCCTCGAGGTCTTCGTCTACGAGCAGTACTTC. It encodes CASSLEVFVYEQYF.

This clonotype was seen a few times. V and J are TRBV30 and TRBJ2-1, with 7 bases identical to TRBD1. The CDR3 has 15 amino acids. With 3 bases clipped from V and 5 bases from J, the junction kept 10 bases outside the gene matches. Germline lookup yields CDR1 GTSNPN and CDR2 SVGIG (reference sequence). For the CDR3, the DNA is TGTGCCTGGAGAAAGACAGGGAATCGGGACAATGAGCAGTTCTTC. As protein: CAWRKTGNRDNEQFF.

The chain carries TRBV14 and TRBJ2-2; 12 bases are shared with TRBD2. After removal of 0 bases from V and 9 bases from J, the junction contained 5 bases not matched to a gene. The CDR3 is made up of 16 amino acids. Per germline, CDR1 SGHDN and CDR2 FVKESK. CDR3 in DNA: TGTGCCAGCAGCCAAGAGACTAGCGGGAGCAGGAGGGAGCTGTTTTTT. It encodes CASSQETSGSRRELFF.

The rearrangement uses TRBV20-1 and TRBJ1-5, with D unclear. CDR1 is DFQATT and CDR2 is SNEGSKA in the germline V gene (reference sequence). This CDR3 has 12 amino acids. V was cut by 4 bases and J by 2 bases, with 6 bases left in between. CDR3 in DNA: TGCAGTGCTATGTTGGGCAATCAGCCCCAGCATTTT. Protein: CSAMLGNQPQHF.

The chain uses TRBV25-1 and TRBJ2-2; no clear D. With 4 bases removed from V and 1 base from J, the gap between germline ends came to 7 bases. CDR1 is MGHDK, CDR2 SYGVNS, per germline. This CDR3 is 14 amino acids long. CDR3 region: CASSGVLNTGELFF. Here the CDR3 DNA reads TGTGCCAGCAGTGGGGTCTTGAACACCGGGGAGCTGTTTTTT.